The clone carrying this T cell receptor beta chain was counted at least ten times. The sample belongs to a study of human T cells and chemical hapten exposure. The CDR3 runs 13 residues. Trimming shortened V by 1 base and J by 0 bases, and 7 bases separated the two germline ends. Germline V gives CDR1 SQVTM, CDR2 ANQGSEA. MiXCR, run by TCRdb on the RACE reads, gives a single entry per CDR3 protein. The table includes tens of thousands of distinct CDR3 sequences, 9.6% detected once. Time point in this sample: pre-sensitization, week 0. Noted treatment: therapeutic diphenylcyclopropenone sensitization with weekly scalp DPC.

The source was whole blood, collected in connection with sensitization to the hapten diphenylcyclopropenone (DPC). The receptor was isolated from a woman between 35 and 50 years old with alopecia areata. Some clones in this sample may be carry-over from other donors' samples. This sequence joins TRBV29-1 and TRBJ2-7; no definite D call. DNA of the CDR3: TGCAGCGTTGAAGTGGTAAGCTCCTACGAGCAGTACTTC. Translating it yields CSVEVVSSYEQYF.